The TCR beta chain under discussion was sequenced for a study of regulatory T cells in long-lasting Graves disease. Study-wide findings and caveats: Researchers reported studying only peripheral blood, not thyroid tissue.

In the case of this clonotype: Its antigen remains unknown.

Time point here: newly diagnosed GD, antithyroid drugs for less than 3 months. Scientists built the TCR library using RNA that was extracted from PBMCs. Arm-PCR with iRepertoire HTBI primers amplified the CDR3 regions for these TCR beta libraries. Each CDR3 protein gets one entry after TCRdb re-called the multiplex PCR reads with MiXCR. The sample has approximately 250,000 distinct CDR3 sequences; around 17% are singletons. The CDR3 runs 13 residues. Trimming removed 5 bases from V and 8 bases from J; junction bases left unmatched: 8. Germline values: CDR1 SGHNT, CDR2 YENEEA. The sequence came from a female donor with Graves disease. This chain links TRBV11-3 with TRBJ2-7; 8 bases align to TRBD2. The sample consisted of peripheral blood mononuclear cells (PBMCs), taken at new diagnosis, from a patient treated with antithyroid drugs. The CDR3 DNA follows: TGTGCCAGCAGCCCAACCGGGACTAGTAAGCAGTACTTC. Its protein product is CASSPTGTSKQYF.